This T cell receptor (beta chain) was sequenced for a study of CD8 T cells in Susac syndrome. Points from the study as a whole: The authors acknowledged that their TCR sequencing and HLA analysis involved a relatively small number of individuals.

About this clonotype: What it binds is unknown.

Roughly 0.45 to 1 ug RNA was reverse transcribed with random hexamers. The amplification used immunoSEQ multiplex PCR on TCR beta CDR3; it spanned 54 Vbeta and 13 Jbeta. TCRdb reprocessed the immunoSEQ multiplex PCR reads with MiXCR, giving one entry per CDR3 protein. The sample has about 210,000 distinct CDR3 sequences; approximately 95% are singletons. Sequencing of TCR beta was performed on blood CD8+ and CD4+ T cells. TEMRA cells were FACS-enriched, with CD8+ and CD4+ T cells isolated negatively. The sequencing input was CD4+ T cells from PBMCs. This clonotype originated in a human donor in good health.

CDR3 nucleotide sequence: TGTGCCAGTAGTATACCCCGGACAGGGGTTGACGGTAATTCACCCCTCCACTTT. Translating it yields CASSIPRTGVDGNSPLHF. The chain recombines TRBV19 with TRBJ1-6, with TRBD1 matching 9 bases. Per the germline V gene, CDR1 is LNHDA and CDR2 is SQIVND (reference sequence). This CDR3 has 18 amino acids. V shed 2 bases, J shed 6 bases, and the junction held 11 bases outside the gene matches.